This TCR beta chain originates from a study of blood T cell repertoires in COVID-19. Study-wide context: Material from acute and convalescent COVID-19 was sourced from the United States, Italy and Spain. Sample material is recorded as cDNA or gDNA derived from T cells, B-cell-depleted T cells, or PBMCs.

J gave up 0 bases and V 2 bases, and 1 base lay outside the gene matches. This CDR3 is built from 15 residues. Germline CDR1 SGHTA, CDR2 FQGNSA. Per the authors' pipeline: From reference gene primer amplification, estimates of nucleated cell counts were derived. Sequencing used immunoSEQ multiplex PCR; TCRdb keeps in-frame clones, though not all of them. V, J and clone size are those of that table, while D and trimming were read from the DNA. The table shows hundreds of thousands of clones, with around 85% occurring only once. The chain joins TRBV7-2 to TRBJ2-1; 7 nucleotides line up with TRBD2. This receptor was identified in a woman in her thirties who had recovered from COVID-19. The sequencing input was peripheral blood. This chain's CDR3 is CASSLQRDSYNEQFF. CDR3 coding DNA: TGTGCCAGCAGCTTACAGCGGGACTCCTACAATGAGCAGTTCTTC.